This is a list of T cell receptor beta chains from one sample in a study of Graves' ophthalmopathy and Graves' hyperthyroidism. One entry per CDR3 protein, called by TCRdb with MiXCR from the multiplex PCR reads. The data contain 300,000 to 450,000 distinct CDR3 sequences, about 18% of them seen just once; the ten biggest clones take up 2% to 3%. Sequencing was performed on peripheral blood. The receptors originated from an adult woman with stable Graves' hyperthyroidism. Both conserved end residues are part of each CDR3. D genes are given only for firm matches. Only part of the rows carry a size: once, few, many, or a class if the clone is expanded.

15	TRBV28	TRBJ2-7	many	.	TGTGCCAGCAGGGTACTCAACAGTTACTCCTACGAGCAGTACTTC	CASRVLNSYSYEQYF
15	TRBV10-3	TRBJ2-7	many	.	TGTGCCATCAGCCCGACTAGTCGTCCCCCCTACGAGCAGTACTTC	CAISPTSRPPYEQYF
14	TRBV18	TRBJ2-1	.	TRBD1	TGTGCCAGCTCACCAAACAGGGGGCGGTATGAGCAGTTCTTC	CASSPNRGRYEQFF
13	TRBV24-1	TRBJ1-5	many	.	TGTGCCACCGGGGGCGATAGCAATCAGCCCCAGCATTTT	CATGGDSNQPQHF
14	TRBV5-6	TRBJ1-6	many	.	TGTGCCAGCAGCTTGGCCCAGGGTGGATCACCCCTCCACTTT	CASSLAQGGSPLHF
15	TRBV12-3/TRBV12-4	TRBJ1-1	many	.	TGTGCCAGCAGTTTCCTTGGGGTTGCCGGGACTGAAGCTTTCTTT	CASSFLGVAGTEAFF
16	TRBV28	TRBJ2-7	many	.	TGTGCCAGCAGTTTCCCCTTGGCTAGCGTATCCTACGAGCAGTACTTC	CASSFPLASVSYEQYF
16	TRBV7-8	TRBJ1-1	many	.	TGTGCCAGCAGCTTCGGGGGGCGAAGATGGAACACTGAAACTTTCTTT	CASSFGGRRWNTETFF
13	TRBV7-2	TRBJ2-5	.	TRBD2	TGTGCCAGCAGCCCCTTACTAGCGGAGACCCAGTACTTC	CASSPLLAETQYF
15	TRBV18	TRBJ2-7	many	TRBD2	TGTGCCAGCTCACTTGGCTTCGGGACTAGCGGTGAGCAGTACTTC	CASSLGFGTSGEQYF
16	TRBV12-3/TRBV12-4	TRBJ2-2	many	TRBD1	TGTGCCAGCACTCAAGTAAACAGGGGGGTTACCGGGGAGCTGTTTTTT	CASTQVNRGVTGELFF
15	TRBV5-1	TRBJ2-2	.	TRBD1	TGCGCCAGCAGCTCGCGGACAGGGGATCCCGGGGAGCTGTTTTTT	CASSSRTGDPGELFF
16	TRBV30	TRBJ2-5	.	TRBD2	TGTGCCTGGAGCGGTTGGGGACTAGCGCTTCAAGAGACCCAGTACTTC	CAWSGWGLALQETQYF
15	TRBV12-3/TRBV12-4	TRBJ1-5	many	TRBD1	TGTGCCAGCAGTCTCAGACAGGGATCGAATCAGCCCCAGCATTTT	CASSLRQGSNQPQHF
14	TRBV27	TRBJ1-5	many	.	TGTGCCAGCAGTTTATCAGGGTTCGGTCAGCCCCAGCATTTT	CASSLSGFGQPQHF
17	TRBV2	TRBJ2-7	few	TRBD1	TGTGCCAGCAGTGAAGAGGTCAGGGGGCGTTCGACCTACGAGCAGTACTTC	CASSEEVRGRSTYEQYF
15	TRBV2	TRBJ1-5	few	TRBD1	TGTGCCAGCAGATCCGGACAGGGCTTGAATCAGCCCCAGCATTTT	CASRSGQGLNQPQHF
16	TRBV20-1	TRBJ2-5	.	TRBD2	TGCAGTGCTATCCGGTCAGCGGGGGGGTTTGGGGAGACCCAGTACTTC	CSAIRSAGGFGETQYF
15	TRBV6-1	TRBJ2-7	few	TRBD1	TGTGCCAGCAGCGGGGGACAGGGGGAGACCTACGAGCAGTACTTC	CASSGGQGETYEQYF
16	TRBV24-1	TRBJ2-5	many	TRBD2	TGTGCCACCAGTGATACCTTTGCGGGAGGAGGAGAGACCCAGTACTTC	CATSDTFAGGGETQYF
14	TRBV29-1	TRBJ2-5	many	TRBD1	TGCAGCGTTGAAGTCAGGGGGTTAATTGGGACCCAGTACTTC	CSVEVRGLIGTQYF
16	TRBV25-1	TRBJ1-1	many	.	TGTGCCAGCAGTGAATCTGAGAGGGGTCTGCACACTGAAGCTTTCTTT	CASSESERGLHTEAFF
17	TRBV27	TRBJ1-5	many	TRBD1	TGTGCCAGCAGTCCCTCAAGCACAGGGGGAGGGAATCAGCCCCAGCATTTT	CASSPSSTGGGNQPQHF
14	TRBV6-5	TRBJ1-5	many	.	TGTGCCAGCACCCGACAGGAAGGCAATCAGCCCCAGCATTTT	CASTRQEGNQPQHF
15	TRBV6-4	TRBJ1-2	many	.	TGTGCCAGCAGTGACTCTGGGAAGGGGGTCTATGGCTACACCTTC	CASSDSGKGVYGYTF
15	TRBV20-1	TRBJ1-1	.	.	TGCAGTGCTAGCCCGGGGGGGGGACGGAACACTGAAGCTTTCTTT	CSASPGGGRNTEAFF
14	TRBV6-1	TRBJ1-2	few	TRBD1	TGTGCCAGCAGTGAAGGGAGAAGACAGGGCGGCTACACCTTC	CASSEGRRQGGYTF
12	TRBV14	TRBJ1-1	.	.	TGTGCCAGCAGCCTAGCGGGGGGACGAGCTTTCTTT	CASSLAGGRAFF
17	TRBV6-2/TRBV6-3	TRBJ2-5	many	TRBD2	TGTGCCAGCAGTGCTCCTGGACTAGCGGGAGACCAAGAGACCCAGTACTTC	CASSAPGLAGDQETQYF